The entry below describes one T cell receptor (beta chain). The CDR3 length is 21 residues. Germline V gives CDR1 SGHRS, CDR2 YFSETQ. The ends lost 1 base at V and 2 bases at J; junction bases unmatched: 15. The data stem from a study of blood T cell repertoires in COVID-19. Study summary: COVID-19 samples from acute and convalescent phases originated in the United States, Italy and Spain. The analysed material was cDNA or gDNA that came from T cells, B-cell-depleted T cells, or PBMCs.

In the source study's methods: Reference gene primers were amplified, and this amplification served to estimate nucleated cell counts. TCRdb's copy holds only in-frame clones and misses some; the assay was immunoSEQ multiplex PCR. The V and J calls and clone size are taken from that table; D and trimming were inferred from the DNA. The sample records about 68,000 clones, approximately 89% being singletons. The TCR was taken from a man between 50 and 59 years old with COVID-19, enrolled during active disease. The sample consisted of peripheral blood. The chain combines TRBV5-1 with TRBJ2-2, with TRBD1 matching over 12 bases. The CDR3 region is CASSLFPGQGAGGANTGELFF. DNA of the CDR3: TGCGCCAGCAGCTTGTTCCCGGGACAGGGGGCTGGAGGGGCTAACACCGGGGAGCTGTTTTTT.